The 6 T cell receptor beta chains listed next were all sequenced from one sample in a study of blood T cell repertoires in COVID-19. This table comes from immunoSEQ multiplex PCR, and its TCRdb copy is limited to in-frame clones, with some not included. The sample holds under 85,000 clones, over 80% seen once. Sequenced: peripheral blood. These receptors were obtained from a man aged 50-59 years with acute or convalescent COVID-19.

CDR3 region: CASSLVLRRKHNYGYTF. The CDR3 region has the DNA TGTGCCAGCAGTTTAGTACTTCGGAGAAAACATAACTATGGCTACACCTTC. The chain couples TRBV28 to TRBJ1-2; D remains ambiguous. Trimming stripped 2 bases from V and 1 base from J, with 17 bases between. CDR3 length: 17 amino acids. Germline CDR1 reads MDHEN; CDR2 reads SYDVKM.

The J gene is TRBJ2-2, the V gene TRBV2; 7 bases align to TRBD2. Per germline, CDR1 SNHLY and CDR2 FYNNEI. Trimming at V came to 8 bases and at J to 1 base, leaving 1 base not matched to a gene. The CDR3 is made up of 13 amino acids. The CDR3, as DNA: TGTGCCAGCGCGGGGGAGAACACCGGGGAGCTGTTTTTT. This translates into CASAGENTGELFF.

J is TRBJ2-1 and V is TRBV4-3, with a tentative D call TRBD1 (9 bases). Trimming left V 0 bases short and J 8 bases short, with 26 bases between. CDR1 is LGHNA, CDR2 YSLEER, per germline. The CDR3 runs to 19 residues. Written as DNA, the CDR3 is TGCGCCAGCAGCCAAGAAGGGACAGGGCGGACTAGCTATAGGGATGAGCAGTTCTTC. Protein sequence: CASSQEGTGRTSYRDEQFF.

This chain uses TRBV3-1 (or the pseudogene TRBV3-2) with TRBJ2-7; 12 nucleotides agree with TRBD2. J gave up 3 bases and V 4 bases, and 1 base lay outside the gene matches. This CDR3 contains 14 residues. Germline CDR1 reads LGHDT; CDR2 reads YNNKEL (reference sequence). CDR3 amino acids: CASSLTSGGYEQYF. In DNA form, the CDR3 reads TGTGCCAGCAGCCTGACTAGCGGGGGCTACGAGCAGTACTTC.

The genes are TRBV28 and TRBJ1-1, with D possibly TRBD1 on 6 matching bases. The V gene's germline CDR1 is MDHEN and CDR2 SYDVKM. Trimming removed 6 bases from V and 4 bases from J, with 18 bases in between. The CDR3 spans 15 residues. The CDR3 loop reads CASSRPTGSGTEAFF. In DNA, the CDR3 is TGTGCCAGCAGCCGCCCAACAGGGTCAGGCACTGAAGCTTTCTTT.

V gene TRBV30 combines with J gene TRBJ1-4; 7 nucleotides line up with TRBD1. CDR1 and CDR2 from the germline V gene are GTSNPN and SVGIG (reference sequence). This CDR3 comprises 16 residues. After removal of 1 base from V and 0 bases from J, the junction contained 5 bases not matched to a gene. The chain's CDR3 is CAWSAGTAATNEKLFF. CDR3 coding DNA: TGTGCCTGGAGTGCCGGGACAGCAGCAACTAATGAAAAACTGTTTTTT.